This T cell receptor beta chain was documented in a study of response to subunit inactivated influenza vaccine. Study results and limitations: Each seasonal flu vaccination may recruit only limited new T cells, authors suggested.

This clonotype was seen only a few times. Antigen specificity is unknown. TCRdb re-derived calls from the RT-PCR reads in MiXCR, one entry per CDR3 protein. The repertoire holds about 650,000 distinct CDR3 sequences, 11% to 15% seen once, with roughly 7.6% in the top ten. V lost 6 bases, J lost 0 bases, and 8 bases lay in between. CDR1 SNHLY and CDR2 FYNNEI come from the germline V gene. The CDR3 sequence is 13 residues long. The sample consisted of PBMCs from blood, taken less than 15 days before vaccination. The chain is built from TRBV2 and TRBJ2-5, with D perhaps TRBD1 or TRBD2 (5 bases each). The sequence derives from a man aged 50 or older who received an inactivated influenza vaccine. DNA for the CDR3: TGTGCCAGCAGGCCGGGACACCAAGAGACCCAGTACTTC. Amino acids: CASRPGHQETQYF.